This T cell receptor (beta chain) was documented in a study of OX40 agonist ivuxolimab in advanced cancers. In the study overall: A male proportion of about 86% was recorded, with mean age roughly 60 years and range about 20 to 79. One hepatocellular carcinoma and two cutaneous melanoma patients partially responded.

General study points: The study observed clonal expansion of CD4+ and CD8+ blood T cells by week 6 at 0.1 to 3.0 mg/kg. CD8+ T cells (on average) carried more expanded clones than CD4+ T cells.

As for this clone: Its target is not known.

The germline gives CDR1 SGDLS, CDR2 YYNGEE. V was pared by 3 bases and J by 1 base, with 7 bases between. The CDR3 sequence is 13 residues long. Clones were sequenced by immunoSEQ multiplex PCR, and TCRdb holds only the in-frame ones, with some missing. The data hold under 20,000 clones, with almost 85% observed a single time. This TCR came from an adult with an advanced solid tumor such as melanoma, head and neck, liver or kidney cancer. The chain links TRBV9 to TRBJ1-1; TRBD1 might be the D (5 bases). Sequences were derived from CD4+ or CD8+ T cells sorted from blood, sampled in a trial of the OX40 agonist ivuxolimab. The CDR3 reads CASSAGQNTEAFF. The CDR3 bases are TGTGCCAGCAGCGCCGGACAGAACACTGAAGCTTTCTTT.